This TCR beta chain is from a study of T cell responses to AZD1222 COVID-19 vaccine. Overall study results and limits: Repertoire collection took place solely once the T cell response had peaked.

As concerns this clone: Antigen: not known.

CDR3 length: 13 amino acids. V was shortened by 4 bases and J by 4 bases, with 12 bases between the two germline ends. CDR1 SGHKS and CDR2 YYEKEE come from the germline V gene (reference sequence). TCRdb's copy holds only in-frame clones and misses some; the assay was immunoSEQ multiplex PCR. The table has about 180,000 clones, about 86% seen once. The rearrangement uses TRBV5-5 and TRBJ2-7; D may be TRBD1 (7 bases). Source: peripheral blood, taken on day 0 of AZD1222 vaccination. This clonotype was sampled from an adult in good health. The CDR3 loop reads CASSMTGRYEQYF. The DNA of the CDR3 is TGTGCCAGCAGCATGACAGGGAGGTACGAGCAGTACTTC.